Listed below are T cell receptor beta chains from one sample, sequenced in a study of T and B cells in COVID-19 patients. TCRdb used MiXCR to reprocess the multiplex PCR reads, holding one entry per CDR3 protein. The data hold more than 7,000 distinct CDR3 sequences, with 35% to 45% observed a single time. Input material: blood. The receptors stem from a human donor who had recovered from COVID-19. Both conserved end residues are part of each CDR3. The D gene is left open where the match is weak. The size of a clone is reported for some rows only, either as once, few or many, or as a class for expanded clones.

size | D | J | V | DNA | CDR3
medium-sized | . | TRBJ2-7 | TRBV30 | TGTGCCTGGAAAGGAGGGAGCTACGAGCAGTACTTC | CAWKGGSYEQYF
large | . | TRBJ1-2 | TRBV29-1 | TGCAGCGTTGCAGTATCGGGGCAGGGGAAGGATGGCTACACCTTC | CSVAVSGQGKDGYTF
. | . | TRBJ2-3 | TRBV6-2/TRBV6-3 | TGTGCCAGCAGTAGACCCGCCCCTGATACGCAGTATTTT | CASSRPAPDTQYF
. | . | TRBJ1-1 | TRBV6-5 | TGTGCCAGCAGCAGGATGGGAGCAATGAACACTGAAGCTTTCTTT | CASSRMGAMNTEAFF
. | . | TRBJ1-6 | TRBV27 | TGTGCCAGCAGTTTACAGGCCCTCTCTTCACCCCTCCACTTT | CASSLQALSSPLHF
. | TRBD2 | TRBJ2-1 | TRBV30 | TGTGCCTGGAACGGGGGGACCACCTACAATGAGCAGTTCTTC | CAWNGGTTYNEQFF
. | . | TRBJ2-5 | TRBV10-3 | TGTGCCACCTCCCCGGGACGGGAAGAGACCCAGTACTTC | CATSPGREETQYF
. | . | TRBJ2-3 | TRBV11-3 | TGTGCCAGCAGCGCTAGGAGGGGGGCCGGCCGCGACACAGATACGCAGTATTTT | CASSARRGAGRDTDTQYF
. | . | TRBJ1-1 | TRBV6-1 | TGTGCCAGCAGTGAAGGACCCCGCGCTGAAGCTTTCTTT | CASSEGPRAEAFF
. | TRBD1 | TRBJ1-5 | TRBV29-1 | TGCAGCGTGGGAACAGGGGACCAGCCCCAGCATTTT | CSVGTGDQPQHF
medium-sized | . | TRBJ2-2 | TRBV6-1 | TGTGCCAGCAGGGGGATGGACACCTTGAACACCGGGGAGCTGTTTTTT | CASRGMDTLNTGELFF
. | . | TRBJ2-7 | TRBV7-2 | TGTGCCAGCAGCCCACCGGCTCAGAGAGACGAGCAGTACTTC | CASSPPAQRDEQYF
. | . | TRBJ1-1 | TRBV18 | TGTGCCAGCTCACCACCCGAGTTAAACACTGAAGCTTTCTTT | CASSPPELNTEAFF
few | TRBD1 | TRBJ2-5 | TRBV6-5 | TGTGCCAGCAGCCTGGACAGGGGAAGAGAGACCCAGTACTTC | CASSLDRGRETQYF
few | . | TRBJ1-5 | TRBV6-2/TRBV6-3 | TGTGCCAGCAGTTACGAGGGGGATCAGCCCCAGCATTTT | CASSYEGDQPQHF
few | . | TRBJ1-5 | TRBV19 | TGTGCCAGTAGCGAGCCCCGGGGCCTGGGGCATCAGCCCCAGCATTTT | CASSEPRGLGHQPQHF
. | TRBD1 | TRBJ2-1 | TRBV7-4 | TGTGCCAGCAACATTGGGACAGGTATGGGAGAGCAGTTCTTC | CASNIGTGMGEQFF
. | . | TRBJ2-3 | TRBV7-6 | TGTGCCAGCAGCTTAGACGGAGGTACGCAGTATTTT | CASSLDGGTQYF
few | . | TRBJ2-1 | TRBV18 | TGTGCCAGCTCACCACAGGGTTCGAGCTCCTACAATGAGCAGTTCTTC | CASSPQGSSSYNEQFF
. | TRBD2 | TRBJ2-5 | TRBV18 | TGTGCCAGCTCACCAGAAGGACTAGCAGCTGAGACCCAGTACTTC | CASSPEGLAAETQYF
. | TRBD2 | TRBJ2-1 | TRBV18 | TGTGCCAGCTCAGAAGCGGGGGGGCTCTACAATGAGCAGTTCTTC | CASSEAGGLYNEQFF
. | . | TRBJ2-5 | TRBV18 | TGTGCCAGCTCACCACCGGTACAGGGTGGAGAGACCCAGTACTTC | CASSPPVQGGETQYF
medium-sized | TRBD1 | TRBJ2-1 | TRBV19 | TGTGCCAGTAGTATCGGGCGACAGGGCACCTACAATGAGCAGTTCTTC | CASSIGRQGTYNEQFF
. | . | TRBJ2-2 | TRBV18 | TGTGCCAGCTCACCTACAGGGTCCGGCGGGGAGCTGTTTTTT | CASSPTGSGGELFF
few | TRBD2 | TRBJ2-2 | TRBV6-5 | TGTGCCAGCAGTTACTCGAAGAGCGGGGGGCCCGGGGCCGGGGAGCTGTTTTTT | CASSYSKSGGPGAGELFF
medium-sized | . | TRBJ2-7 | TRBV29-1 | TGCAGTGTTCGGGAGACGGCCTCCTACGAGCAGTACTTC | CSVRETASYEQYF
. | . | TRBJ2-3 | TRBV11-2 | TGTGCCAGCAGCTTAGTACCGGGACACCGCACAGATACGCAGTATTTT | CASSLVPGHRTDTQYF
few | TRBD1 | TRBJ1-1 | TRBV19 | TGTGCCAGTAGTGACCAGGGGGCAGTCGCTGAAGCTTTCTTT | CASSDQGAVAEAFF
few | TRBD1 | TRBJ2-7 | TRBV6-5 | TGTGCCAGCAGTTACGTCGCACCGGGACAGGGGAGGCACGAGCAGTACTTC | CASSYVAPGQGRHEQYF
medium-sized | . | TRBJ2-6 | TRBV30 | TGTGCCTGGGCACGGATTGCGGGATCTGGGGCCAACGTCCTGACTTTC | CAWARIAGSGANVLTF
. | . | TRBJ1-6 | TRBV7-2 | TGTGCCAGCAGCGCCCGACAGGCTCTGAATTCACCCCTCCACTTT | CASSARQALNSPLHF